This T cell receptor (beta chain) originates from a study of shared clonotypes between healthy human individuals. Across the study: There were three CD4 naive, three CD4 memory, two CD8 naive and one CD8 memory plates per donor.

The assay used deep level. The protocol was immunoSEQ multiplex PCR, while the TCRdb copy is restricted to in-frame clones and leaves out a portion. The sample comprises hundreds of thousands of clones, 55% to 85% of which are singletons, and around 2% rests with the top ten. The sequence was obtained from a woman younger than 45 in good health. The source material was memory CD4+ T cells sorted from blood. Subset denoted: CD45RA-negative fraction.

The CDR3, as DNA: TGTGCCAGTGCGAAAAAGGACGGCACATATAACTATGGCTACACCTTC. Encoded protein: CASAKKDGTYNYGYTF. The V and J genes are TRBV19 and TRBJ1-2; D is unclear. The CDR3 is made up of 16 amino acids. Germline V gene sequence: CDR1 LNHDA, CDR2 SQIVND (reference sequence). The V end was cut by 8 bases, the J end by 1 base, with 20 bases between.